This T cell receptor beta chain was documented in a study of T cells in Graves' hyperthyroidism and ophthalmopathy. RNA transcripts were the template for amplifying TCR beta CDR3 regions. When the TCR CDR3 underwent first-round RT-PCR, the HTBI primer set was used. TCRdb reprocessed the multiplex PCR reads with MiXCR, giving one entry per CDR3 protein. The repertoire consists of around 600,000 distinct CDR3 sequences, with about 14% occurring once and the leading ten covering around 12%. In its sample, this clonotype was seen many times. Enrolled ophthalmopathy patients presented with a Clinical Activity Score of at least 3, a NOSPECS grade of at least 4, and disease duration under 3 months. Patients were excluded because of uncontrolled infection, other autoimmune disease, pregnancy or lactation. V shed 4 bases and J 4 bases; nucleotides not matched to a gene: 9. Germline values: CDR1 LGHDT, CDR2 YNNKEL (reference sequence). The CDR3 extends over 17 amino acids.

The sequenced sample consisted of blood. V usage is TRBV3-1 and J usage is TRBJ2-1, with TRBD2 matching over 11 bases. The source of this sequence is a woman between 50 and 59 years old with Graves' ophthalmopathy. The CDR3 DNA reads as TGTGCCAGCAGCCTCGAAAGGACTAGCGGGCCTTACAATGAGCAGTTCTTC. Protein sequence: CASSLERTSGPYNEQFF.